This T cell receptor (beta chain) emerged from a study of blood T cell repertoires in COVID-19 (dated by TCRdb to about 2020). Some background on the complete study: Collaborator samples came from the United States, Italy and Spain and covered acute and convalescent phases of COVID-19. The material from the prospective study consisted of cDNA or gDNA derived from T cells, B-cell-depleted T cells, or PBMCs. Subjects who had been exposed to COVID-19, were actively infected with it, or had recovered from it provided the deeply sampled blood TCRbeta repertoires that made up the dataset. The repertoires were released in a freely available public database meant as a resource for research on the immune response to SARS-CoV-2. The samples were drawn from the first 160 participants of the ongoing ImmuneRACE study and from 1,200 or so subjects provided by 6 global collaborators. A de-identified subject ID, COVID-19 status, age in years and sex were almost always included in the sample metadata. Where HLA class I and class II types were available, the types were taken from metadata supplied by the sample provider, not from assay-based typing. General findings and caveats noted by the study authors: How much clinical and demographic metadata was included differed by source and by participant, and the metadata was provided uncurated.

Based on the germline V gene, the CDR1 and CDR2 sequences are SGDLS and YYNGEE. V sheds 0 bases and J sheds 2 bases, leaving 14 bases between their ends. From the cysteine up to the phenylalanine, the CDR3 has a length of 16 residues. Of the read, only the CDR3 DNA is kept; its 48 bases are in frame from base 1. TCRbeta CDR3 regions were amplified from genomic DNA by means of the immunoSEQ Assay, a bias-controlled multiplex PCR. In the paper's pipeline: Nucleated cell counts per sample were estimated from amplification of reference gene primers within the assay. Sequence reads were collapsed and filtered to measure the absolute abundance of every unique TCRbeta CDR3 rearrangement. For each sample, productive Simpson clonality was calculated as the square root of Simpson's diversity index over productive rearrangements. TCRdb stores this immuneACCESS table with in-frame sequences only. Part of the clones is absent; in the studies checked, under half of the shortfall reflects unresolved V genes, and no reason is known for the rest. V and J calls and clone size come straight from that table; D and trimming were deduced from the DNA. The sample contains roughly 180,000 clones, more than 70% of them found a single time. Together, the top ten hold 3.5% to 4.5% of the sample.

Note on this clone: Its antigen target is currently unknown. No per-base quality is available; no much larger clone lies one base away.

The collaborating institutions used their own protocols to collect whole blood in K2EDTA tubes. For TCRbeta analysis, collaborators shipped samples as frozen whole blood, isolated PBMCs, or DNA extracted from either of those sample types. The rearrangement combines TRBV9 with TRBJ2-5; TRBD2 could be the D gene, as 7 bases match. The receptor's source is a woman aged 25 to 39 with acute or convalescent COVID-19. Sequenced input: peripheral blood. The sequenced DNA is TGTGCCAGCAGCGTAGCGGGGGGAAGGGGGCAAGAGACCCAGTACTTC. Translated, this is CASSVAGGRGQETQYF. This CDR3, with the reference TRBV9 and TRBJ2-5 proteins standing in past its ends, gives the full variable domain DSGVTQTPKHLITATGQRVTLRCSPRSGDLSVYWYQQSLDQGLQFLIQYYNGEERAKGNILERFSAQQFPDLHSELNLSSLELGDSALYFCASSVAGGRGQETQYFGPGTRLLVL.